This T cell receptor (beta chain) was sequenced in a study of control samples from healthy donors and cancer patients. Between the trimmed V and J ends, which lost 1 base and 4 bases, there was a span of 8 bases. The CDR3 consists of 13 residues. The protocol was immunoSEQ multiplex PCR, while the TCRdb copy is restricted to in-frame clones and leaves out a portion. The sample records more than 75,000 clones, nearly 90% being singletons. The sample consisted of blood. The origin of this receptor is a middle-aged man in good health. The rearrangement joins TRBV12-3 or TRBV12-4 to TRBJ2-7; D is unclear. In DNA form, the CDR3 reads TGTGCCAGCAGTTTAGAGCCTGGGTACGAGCAGTACTTC. Translation: CASSLEPGYEQYF.